This record looks at one T cell receptor (beta chain) sequence and its context. Original processing notes: Using reference gene primer amplification, nucleated cell counts were estimated. The protocol was immunoSEQ multiplex PCR, while the TCRdb copy is restricted to in-frame clones and leaves out a portion. V and J calls and clone size follow that table, whereas D and trimming were derived from the DNA. The data contain approximately 380,000 clones, 85% of them singletons. The data were taken from a study of blood T cell repertoires in COVID-19. In the study overall: Samples came from the United States, Italy and Spain, spanning acute and convalescent COVID-19. Nucleic acid was either cDNA or gDNA, and it came from T cells, B-cell-depleted T cells, or PBMCs.

The germline CDR1 and CDR2 sequences are SGHVS and FQNEAQ. The CDR3 is 14 residues long. Trimming stripped 5 bases from V and 6 bases from J, with 13 bases between. The sequence was collected from a woman between 18 and 29 years old with acute or convalescent COVID-19. The sample taken for sequencing was peripheral blood. The chain combines TRBV7-8 with TRBJ1-4, with D unclear. CDR3 nucleotide sequence: TGTGCCAGCAGCCAAACGGTGGTGGATGAAAAACTGTTTTTT. Its translation: CASSQTVVDEKLFF. Full variable domain (missing parts from reference TRBV7-8 and TRBJ1-4): GAGVSQSPRYKVAKRGQDVALRCDPISGHVSLFWYQQALGQGPEFLTYFQNEAQLDKSGLPSDRFFAERPEGSVSTLKIQRTQQEDSAVYLCASSQTVVDEKLFFGSGTQLSVL.